The rows below give T cell receptor beta chains drawn from one sample of a study of cytomegalovirus exposure and HLA in healthy donors. Generated by immunoSEQ multiplex PCR, the TCRdb table keeps only in-frame clones and is missing some. The sample lists 160,000 or so clones; roughly 80% were seen once. Source material: PBMCs. The receptors derive from a woman younger than 30 in good health and CMV-seropositive. CDR3s include the opening cysteine and the closing phenylalanine or tryptophan. The D gene is left open where the match is weak. Clone size is not always given. Where it is, it says once, few, many or a class for expanded clones.

d_call	v_call	clone_size	j_call	cdr3_aa
TRBD1	TRBV29-1	NA	TRBJ1-1	CSVRQGAVNTEAFF
TRBD2	TRBV5-4	NA	TRBJ2-3	CASSPELLAGGLDTQYF
TRBD1	TRBV6-6	NA	TRBJ2-4	CASSFPGQGAKNIQYF
NA	TRBV2	NA	TRBJ1-1	CASSVNGGESSTEAFF
NA	TRBV7-2	NA	TRBJ2-7	CASRGGSYEQYF
NA	TRBV28	NA	TRBJ2-2	CASSLPGQNTGELFF
TRBD2	TRBV13	few	TRBJ2-2	CASSLTSGGATGELFF
NA	TRBV18	NA	TRBJ2-7	CASSPLEGREQYF
TRBD1	TRBV7-9	NA	TRBJ1-5	CASSADRGNQPQHF
TRBD2	TRBV5-1	once	TRBJ2-5	CASSMGTSGGQETQYF
NA	TRBV18	NA	TRBJ2-7	CASSSAMAGDEQYF
TRBD2	TRBV29-1	NA	TRBJ2-1	CSVGSPGGILEQFF
TRBD2	TRBV10-3	NA	TRBJ2-1	CATGTSGGRYNEQFF
NA	TRBV29-1	NA	TRBJ1-2	CSVDRGVYGYTF
TRBD2	TRBV10-3	NA	TRBJ2-3	CAISSGGATDTQYF
TRBD2	TRBV19	NA	TRBJ2-5	CASSRSGGPRTQYF